Presented here are 16 T cell receptor beta chains from one specimen sequenced in a study of blood T cell repertoires in COVID-19. TCRdb's table, derived via immunoSEQ multiplex PCR, lists solely in-frame clones and lacks some. In the table there are about 100,000 clones, around four fifths of which are singletons. The specimen sequenced was peripheral blood. These receptors were taken from a man aged 50 or older with active or convalescent COVID-19.

The V gene is TRBV19, the J gene TRBJ1-1; D is unresolved. Trimming cost V 7 bases and J 3 bases, with 18 bases left between them. This CDR3 comprises 15 residues. The germline V gene encodes CDR1 LNHDA and CDR2 SQIVND (reference sequence). CDR3 sequence reads: CASTTRDEVHTEAFF. The CDR3 coding sequence is TGTGCCAGTACAACCCGAGATGAGGTTCACACTGAAGCTTTCTTT.

The rearrangement links TRBV19 to TRBJ1-5; 7 bases map to TRBD1. The junction had 4 bases not matched to a gene; V was cut back by 10 bases and J by 4 bases. The CDR3 is made up of 12 amino acids. The germline CDR1 and CDR2 sequences are LNHDA and SQIVND (reference sequence). The CDR3 sequence: CATCRGNQPQHF. The CDR3 DNA follows: TGTGCCACCTGCAGGGGGAATCAGCCCCAGCATTTT.

CDR3: CASWTSGIEDTQYF. The CDR3 region has the DNA TGCGCCAGTTGGACTAGCGGGATAGAAGATACGCAGTATTTT. J is TRBJ2-3 and V is TRBV5-1, with 12 bases lining up with TRBD2. This CDR3 is 14 amino acids long. The germline gives CDR1 SGHRS, CDR2 YFSETQ. V lost 8 bases and J lost 5; bases outside the gene matches: 6.

The V gene is TRBV13, the J gene TRBJ2-1; TRBD2 matches 8 bases. The CDR3 is 16 residues long. CDR1 is PRHDT and CDR2 is FYEKMQ in the germline V gene (reference sequence). The junction had 10 bases not matched to a gene; V was cut back by 5 bases and J by 4 bases. The chain's CDR3 is CASSSRHSGVYNEQFF. Here the CDR3 DNA reads TGTGCCAGCAGCAGTCGCCATAGCGGGGTGTACAATGAGCAGTTCTTC.

This clone was detected once. In nucleotides, the CDR3 is TGTGCCAGCAGGAGGGACAGGGGGAGAGATACGCAGTATTTT. It encodes CASRRDRGRDTQYF. J is TRBJ2-3 and V is TRBV6-5, with 11 nucleotides matching TRBD1. Per the germline V gene, CDR1 is MNHEY and CDR2 is SVGAGI. The CDR3 has 14 amino acids. V was clipped by 6 bases and J by 5 bases; unmatched bases: 4.

The chain links TRBV7-2 to TRBJ2-5; D ambiguous. Germline V lookup: CDR1 SGHTA, CDR2 FQGNSA. The CDR3 consists of 13 residues. V lost 5 bases and J 5 bases, leaving 12 bases between the germline ends. In DNA, the CDR3 is TGTGCCAGCAGCGCTAGTTGGCGGGAGACCCAGTACTTC. Protein sequence: CASSASWRETQYF.

The chain combines TRBV24-1 with TRBJ1-2, with D maybe TRBD1 (6 bases). The CDR3 is 16 residues long. Trimming removed 4 bases at V and 4 bases at J, with 18 bases between. CDR1 is KGHDR, CDR2 SFDVKD, per germline. For the CDR3, the DNA is TGTGCCACCAGTGAGCGGGCCCGGGGCAGGGGCTATGGCTACACCTTC. Encoded protein: CATSERARGRGYGYTF.

V usage is TRBV5-1 and J usage is TRBJ2-3; TRBD2 might be the D (8 bases). CDR3 length: 15 residues. The V end was cut by 4 bases, the J end by 3 bases, with 15 bases between. Germline values: CDR1 SGHRS, CDR2 YFSETQ. The CDR3 nucleotides read TGCGCCAGCAGCCCGGGAGGGGGCAAGACAGATACGCAGTATTTT. Translation: CASSPGGGKTDTQYF. The full variable domain, rest sourced from reference TRBV5-1 and TRBJ2-3, is KAGVTQTPRYLIKTRGQQVTLSCSPISGHRSVSWYQQTPGQGLQFLFEYFSETQRNKGNFPGRFSGRQFSNSRSEMNVSTLELGDSALYLCASSPGGGKTDTQYFGPGTRLTVL.

The chain is built from TRBV7-6 and TRBJ1-2, with TRBD1 matching over 8 bases. J was trimmed by 5 bases and V by 5 bases; bases with no gene match: 4. This CDR3 is 13 amino acids long. Germline values: CDR1 SGHVS, CDR2 FNYEAQ. DNA of the CDR3: TGTGCCAGCAGCACCGACAGGGGTTATGGCTACACCTTC. This gives the protein CASSTDRGYGYTF.

The chain links TRBV6-5 to TRBJ1-1; 10 positions match TRBD1. Trimming cost V 5 bases and J 6 bases; bases outside gene matches: 6. Germline values: CDR1 MNHEY, CDR2 SVGAGI. The CDR3 length is 14 residues. For the CDR3, the DNA is TGTGCCAGCAGTCGCGGACAGGGGGATTCTGAAGCTTTCTTT. Translated, it gives CASSRGQGDSEAFF.

This clone appeared a single time. The chain joins TRBV15 to TRBJ2-1, with a weak D call TRBD2 (5 bases). Germline V gene lookup returns CDR1 LNHNV and CDR2 YYDKDF (reference sequence). The CDR3 extends over 16 amino acids. Trimming pared 4 bases from V and 6 bases from J, leaving 19 bases between. The CDR3 protein is CATSNGLTSVRNEQFF. CDR3 DNA: TGTGCCACCAGCAACGGACTCACCTCTGTCCGCAATGAGCAGTTCTTC.

The rearrangement joins TRBV12-5 to TRBJ1-5; weak D call: TRBD1 (5 bases). CDR3 length: 15 amino acids. V was cut by 3 bases and J by 2 bases, with 11 bases left in between. CDR1 is LGHNT and CDR2 is FRNRAP in the germline V gene. The CDR3 bases are TGTGCTAGTGGTTTCGGGGGATGGGGCAATCAGCCCCAGCATTTT. This codes for CASGFGGWGNQPQHF.

The gene calls are TRBV2 and TRBJ2-5, with D tentatively TRBD2 (6 bases). Trimming removed 9 bases at V and 7 bases at J, with 15 bases between. The CDR3 has 12 residues. Germline values: CDR1 SNHLY, CDR2 FYNNEI. The CDR3 sequence: CASTGSTSTQYF. Written as DNA, the CDR3 is TGTGCCAGTACCGGGAGTACTTCGACCCAGTACTTC.

The table lists this clone with a few counts. This sequence joins TRBV5-1 and TRBJ2-7; possible D gene TRBD1, 5 bases. This CDR3 has 14 residues. Germline CDR1 reads SGHRS; CDR2 reads YFSETQ. Trimming removed 3 bases at V and 1 base at J, with 11 bases between. In nucleotides, the CDR3 is TGCGCCAGCAGCTCCCAGGGTAGGTCCTACGAGCAGTACTTC. Translating it yields CASSSQGRSYEQYF.

The J gene is TRBJ1-2, the V gene TRBV11-3; D gene uncertain. The germline V gene encodes CDR1 SGHNT and CDR2 YENEEA. V was clipped by 0 bases and J by 8 bases, with 19 bases between them. This CDR3 region has 16 residues. The CDR3 spells CASSLDLGSFGGGYTF. Written as DNA, the CDR3 is TGTGCCAGCAGCTTAGATCTTGGGTCTTTTGGAGGCGGCTACACCTTC.

This clone was seen a few times. The rearrangement links TRBV5-4 to TRBJ2-5; TRBD2 aligns across 16 bases. The trim removed 4 bases at V and 9 bases at J, leaving 12 bases unmatched. This CDR3 has 17 residues. CDR1 and CDR2 from the germline V gene are SGHNT and YYREEE (reference sequence). CDR3 in amino acids: CASSPGLAGGPLPPQYF. CDR3 coding DNA: TGTGCCAGCAGCCCGGGACTAGCGGGAGGGCCCCTTCCCCCCCAGTACTTC.